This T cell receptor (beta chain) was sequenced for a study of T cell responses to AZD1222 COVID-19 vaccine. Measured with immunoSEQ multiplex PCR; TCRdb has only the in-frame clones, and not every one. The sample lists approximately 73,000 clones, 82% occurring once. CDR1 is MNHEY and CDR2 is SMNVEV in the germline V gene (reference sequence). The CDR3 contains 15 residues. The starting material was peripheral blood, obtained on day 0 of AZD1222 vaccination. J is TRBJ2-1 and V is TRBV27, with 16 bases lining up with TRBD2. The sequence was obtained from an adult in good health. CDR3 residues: CSGTSGRGSYNEQFF. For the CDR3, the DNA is TGTTCCGGGACTAGCGGGAGGGGGAGCTACAATGAGCAGTTCTTC.